These 17 T cell receptor beta chains came from one sample sequenced in a study of spatial heterogeneity in lung cancer. Time point here: sample taken at primary tumor resection. Unsorted whole RNA of tumor, nontumor lung or frozen PBMC was sequenced. TCRdb reprocessed the 5' RACE reads via MiXCR and lists one record per CDR3 protein. The sample gives 45,000 or so distinct CDR3 sequences, 12% of which show up once; roughly 40% is in the top ten. The input for sequencing was PBMCs, taken at surgery. The receptor source for this set is a female donor with early-stage non-small cell lung cancer.

The chain recombines TRBV5-1 with TRBJ1-5; D perhaps matches TRBD1 (5 bases). Looked up from germline, CDR1 is SGHRS and CDR2 is YFSETQ. V was trimmed by 0 bases and J by 4 bases, leaving 11 bases between them. The CDR3 runs 15 residues. In DNA form, the CDR3 reads TGCGCCAGCAGCTTGGTTGGGGCTAAAAATCAGCCCCAGCATTTT. This sequence encodes CASSLVGAKNQPQHF.

The CDR3 loop is CASSTSSGGFNEQFF. The CDR3 DNA sequence: TGTGCCAGTAGTACCTCTAGCGGGGGGTTCAATGAGCAGTTCTTC. The chain carries TRBV19 and TRBJ2-1; the match to TRBD2 covers 11 bases. Germline assignment: CDR1 LNHDA and CDR2 SQIVND (reference sequence). The CDR3 covers 15 residues. After removal of 4 bases from V and 6 bases from J, the junction contained 5 bases not matched to a gene.

The chain combines TRBV20-1 with TRBJ1-4; 8 bases are a match to TRBD1. Germline V gene lookup returns CDR1 DFQATT and CDR2 SNEGSKA (reference sequence). CDR3 length: 16 residues. J lost 4 bases, V lost 5 bases, and 12 bases had no gene match. The CDR3 nucleotides read TGCAGTGCTCGAAACAGAGGACAGGGTATTAATGAAAAACTGTTTTTT. This gives the protein CSARNRGQGINEKLFF.

This clonotype was seen a handful of times. The chain couples TRBV20-1 to TRBJ2-1; D is undetermined. This CDR3 contains 12 residues. V shed 5 bases and J shed 10 bases, with 15 bases lying between them. Germline CDR1 is DFQATT and CDR2 is SNEGSKA (reference sequence). The CDR3 sequence: CSAEPAPSEQFF. The CDR3, as DNA: TGCAGTGCTGAGCCCGCGCCATCCGAGCAGTTCTTC.

This sequence joins TRBV12-3 or TRBV12-4 and TRBJ2-7; unclear D gene. V was clipped by 1 base and J by 3 bases, with 7 bases between them. The CDR3 extends over 13 amino acids. The CDR3 DNA sequence: TGTGCCAGCAGTTTAGACAGAGTCTACGAGCAGTACTTC. Amino acids: CASSLDRVYEQYF.

This clonotype has just a few counts. This chain joins TRBV18 and TRBJ1-1, with D uncertain. Germline V gene data show CDR1 as KGHSH and CDR2 as LQKENI. Trimming removed 5 bases from V and 1 base from J, with 8 bases in between. The CDR3 covers 13 residues. The CDR3 sequence is CASSYVENTEAFF. The DNA of the CDR3 is TGTGCCAGCTCATACGTCGAGAACACTGAAGCTTTCTTT.

The V and J genes are TRBV27 and TRBJ2-3; perhaps TRBD2 as D (6 bases). CDR3 length: 16 amino acids. Germline-derived CDR1 and CDR2 are MNHEY and SMNVEV (reference sequence). V shed 5 bases and J shed 0 bases, with 15 bases lying between them. This CDR3 reads CASSPPRESSTDTQYF. The CDR3 nucleotides are TGTGCCAGCAGTCCGCCGCGGGAATCTAGCACAGATACGCAGTATTTT.

This clonotype has ten or more counts. The chain joins TRBV14 to TRBJ1-2; TRBD1 might be the D (5 bases). The CDR3 is 14 residues long. The V end lost 0 bases, the J end lost 7 bases, and 12 bases lay between the germline ends. CDR1 and CDR2 from the germline V gene are SGHDN and FVKESK. The CDR3 sequence is CASSQDLTGSGYTF. CDR3 nucleotides: TGTGCCAGCAGCCAAGATCTCACAGGATCTGGCTACACCTTC.

This clonotype was recorded a few times. V and J are TRBV20-1 and TRBJ2-7, with D uncertain. This CDR3 is 14 amino acids long. Trimming shortened V by 0 bases and J by 3 bases, and 12 bases separated the two germline ends. Germline V gene sequence: CDR1 DFQATT, CDR2 SNEGSKA (reference sequence). DNA of the CDR3: TGCAGTGCTAGAGATAAGGCCACCTACTACGAGCAGTACTTC. Protein sequence: CSARDKATYYEQYF.

This clonotype turned up a few times. This rearrangement joins TRBV7-2 to TRBJ1-6; TRBD1 agrees at 9 bases. The germline CDR1 and CDR2 sequences are SGHTA and FQGNSA. The junction had 10 bases not matched to a gene; V was cut back by 7 bases and J by 9 bases. The CDR3 spans 15 residues. The CDR3 loop reads CASTQAGTGSSPLHF. DNA of the CDR3: TGTGCCAGCACCCAAGCCGGGACAGGGTCTTCACCCCTCCACTTT.

J is TRBJ2-6 and V is TRBV6-2 or TRBV6-3; D perhaps matches TRBD1 (6 bases). V was cut by 2 bases and J by 2 bases, with 10 bases left in between. The CDR3 length is 16 residues. Germline CDR1 and CDR2: MNHEY and SVGEGT. CDR3 region: CASSYRPGAGANVLTF. In DNA, the CDR3 is TGTGCCAGCAGTTACCGTCCAGGGGCTGGGGCCAACGTCCTGACTTTC.

The chain links TRBV11-1 to TRBJ2-7; 10 bases are a match to TRBD2. Trimming took 5 bases from V and 2 from J; bases not matched to a gene: 6. The CDR3 totals 15 residues. CDR1 is SGHAT, CDR2 FQDESV, per germline (reference sequence). The CDR3, as DNA: TGTGCCAGCAGCGCCCTAGCGGGGGACACCTACGAGCAGTACTTC. Protein sequence: CASSALAGDTYEQYF.

This clonotype was seen many times. The rearrangement links TRBV29-1 to TRBJ1-1; the D is unclear. V was clipped by 0 bases and J by 1 base, with 9 bases between them. Germline V gene sequence: CDR1 SQVTM, CDR2 ANQGSEA. The CDR3 sequence is 14 residues long. CDR3 in DNA: TGCAGCGTTGAAGACAGTCGCGGGAACACTGAAGCTTTCTTT. It specifies CSVEDSRGNTEAFF.

About this clonotype itself: The junction and the germline gene differ at one end; a read error may be behind it. The rearrangement links TRBV6-5 to TRBJ1-2; D is undetermined. This CDR3 comprises 15 residues. Germline V gene data show CDR1 as MNHEY and CDR2 as SVGAGI. For the CDR3, the DNA is TGTGCCAGCAGTTACTCGATTACCTTTAACTATGGCGACACCTTC. Its translation: CASSYSITFNYGDTF.

The chain has TRBV29-1 and TRBJ2-2; D possibly matches TRBD1 or TRBD2 (6 bases each). This CDR3 region has 12 residues. In germline, CDR1 is SQVTM, CDR2 ANQGSEA. Trimming removed 8 bases at V and 5 bases at J, with 12 bases between. CDR3: CSYRGGTGELFF. The CDR3 region has the DNA TGCAGCTACAGAGGGGGGACCGGGGAGCTGTTTTTT.

In its sample, this clonotype was seen many times. The chain employs TRBV7-8 and TRBJ1-2, with D unclear. CDR1 is SGHVS and CDR2 is FQNEAQ in the germline V gene. Trimming pared 2 bases from V and 6 bases from J, leaving 10 bases between. The length of the CDR3 is 13 residues. The CDR3 is CASSLKWRHGYTF. As DNA, the CDR3 is TGTGCCAGCAGCTTAAAGTGGAGACATGGCTACACCTTC.

This clonotype came up many times. The chain is built from TRBV9 and TRBJ2-4; TRBD2 is a possible D gene (5 bases). CDR1 is SGDLS and CDR2 is YYNGEE in the germline V gene. This CDR3 contains 14 residues. Deletions cut 7 bases from V and 7 bases from J, with 18 bases between. In DNA, the CDR3 is TGTGCCAGCGCGGGCCGAGACTCCGGGAACATTCAGTACTTC. Translation: CASAGRDSGNIQYF.